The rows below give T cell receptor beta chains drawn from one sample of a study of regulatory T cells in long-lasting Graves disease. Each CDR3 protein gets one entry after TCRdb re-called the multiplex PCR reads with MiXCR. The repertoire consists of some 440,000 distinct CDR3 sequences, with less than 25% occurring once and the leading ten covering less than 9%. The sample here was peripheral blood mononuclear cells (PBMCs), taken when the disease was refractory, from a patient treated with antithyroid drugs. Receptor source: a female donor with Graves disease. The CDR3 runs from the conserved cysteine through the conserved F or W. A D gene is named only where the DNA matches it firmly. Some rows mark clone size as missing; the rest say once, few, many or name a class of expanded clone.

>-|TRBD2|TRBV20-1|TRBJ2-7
TGCAGTGCTAGAGGGGACTACCTCTCCTACGAGCAGTACTTC
CSARGDYLSYEQYF
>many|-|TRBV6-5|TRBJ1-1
TGTGCCAGCAGTTACGGAAAGGGGGAAATGAACACTGAAGCTTTCTTT
CASSYGKGEMNTEAFF
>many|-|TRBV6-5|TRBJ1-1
TGTGCCAGCAGTTCCACAGACATGAACACTGAAGCTTTCTTT
CASSSTDMNTEAFF
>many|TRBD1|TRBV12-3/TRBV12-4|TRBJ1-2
TGTGCCAGCAGTCCGGACAGGGGGCGCATCTATGGCTACACCTTC
CASSPDRGRIYGYTF
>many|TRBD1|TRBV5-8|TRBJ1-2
TGTGCCAGCAGACGTGACAGGGGTAACTATGGCTACACCTTC
CASRRDRGNYGYTF
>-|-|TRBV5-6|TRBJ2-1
TGTGCCAGCAGCCCTAGCGACGCACCGCGGGCCTACAATGAGCAGTTCTTC
CASSPSDAPRAYNEQFF
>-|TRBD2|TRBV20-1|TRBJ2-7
TGCAGTGCTGTTAGCGGGAGTGGTCCCTACGAGCAGTACTTC
CSAVSGSGPYEQYF
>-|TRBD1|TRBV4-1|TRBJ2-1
TGCGCCAGCAGCCCCGGACAGGGAGAGGTCGAGCAGTTCTTC
CASSPGQGEVEQFF
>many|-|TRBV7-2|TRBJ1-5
TGTGCCAGCAGTGTACAGGGCGGCAATCAGCCCCAGCATTTT
CASSVQGGNQPQHF
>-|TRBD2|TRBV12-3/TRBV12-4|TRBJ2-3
TGTGCCAGCAGGGGCGGGGGAGTGGATACGCAGTATTTT
CASRGGGVDTQYF
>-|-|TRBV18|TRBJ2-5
TGTGCCAGCTCACCACGAGTTGGGGAAGAGACCCAGTACTTC
CASSPRVGEETQYF
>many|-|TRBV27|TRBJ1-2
TGTGCCAGCAGTTTAGCCAGCGAATATGGCTACACCTTC
CASSLASEYGYTF
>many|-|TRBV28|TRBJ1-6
TGTGCCAGCAGTTTTGCCAGGGAGAGTTCACCCCTCCACTTT
CASSFARESSPLHF
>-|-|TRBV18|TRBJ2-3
TGTGCCAGCTCACCACCTAGTAACACAGATACGCAGTATTTT
CASSPPSNTDTQYF
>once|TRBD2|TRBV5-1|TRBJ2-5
TGCGCCAGCAGCCCTCGGACTAGCGGGAGACAAGAGACCCAGTACTTC
CASSPRTSGRQETQYF
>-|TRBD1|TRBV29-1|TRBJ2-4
TGCAGCGTTCGGTCAGGGGGCTTCGGGAACATTCAGTACTTC
CSVRSGGFGNIQYF
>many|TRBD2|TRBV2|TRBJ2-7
TGTGCCAGCAGCCCCGATCTAGCGGGAGTGGGCTACGAGCAGTACTTC
CASSPDLAGVGYEQYF
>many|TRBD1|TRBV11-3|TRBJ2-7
TGTGCCAGCAGCGCCCGGACAGGTTCCTACGAGCAGTACTTC
CASSARTGSYEQYF
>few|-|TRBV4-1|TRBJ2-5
TGCGCCAGCAGCCAAAGGGGGGGAGGAGAGACCCAGTACTTC
CASSQRGGGETQYF
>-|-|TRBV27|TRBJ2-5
TGTGCCAGCAGTTTATCTCCCTGGGAGACCCAGTACTTC
CASSLSPWETQYF
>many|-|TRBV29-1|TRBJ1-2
TGCAGCGCCGAGACACCCTATGGCTACACCTTC
CSAETPYGYTF
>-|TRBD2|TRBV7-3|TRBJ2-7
TGTGCCAGCAGCTTAAGGGCGGGAGGGTACTACGAGCAGTACTTC
CASSLRAGGYYEQYF
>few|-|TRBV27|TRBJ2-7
TGTGCCAGCAGTTTTGTGGGAGGGGGCTCCTACGAGCAGTACTTC
CASSFVGGGSYEQYF
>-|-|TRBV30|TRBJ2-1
TGTGCCTGGAAACTAGGGGATAAGCAGTTCTTC
CAWKLGDKQFF
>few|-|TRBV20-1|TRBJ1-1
TGCAGTGCTAAAACCGGAGGGAACACTGAAGCTTTCTTT
CSAKTGGNTEAFF
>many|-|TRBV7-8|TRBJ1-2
TGTGCCAGCAGCTTATTCTTGGAGGGCTACACCTTC
CASSLFLEGYTF